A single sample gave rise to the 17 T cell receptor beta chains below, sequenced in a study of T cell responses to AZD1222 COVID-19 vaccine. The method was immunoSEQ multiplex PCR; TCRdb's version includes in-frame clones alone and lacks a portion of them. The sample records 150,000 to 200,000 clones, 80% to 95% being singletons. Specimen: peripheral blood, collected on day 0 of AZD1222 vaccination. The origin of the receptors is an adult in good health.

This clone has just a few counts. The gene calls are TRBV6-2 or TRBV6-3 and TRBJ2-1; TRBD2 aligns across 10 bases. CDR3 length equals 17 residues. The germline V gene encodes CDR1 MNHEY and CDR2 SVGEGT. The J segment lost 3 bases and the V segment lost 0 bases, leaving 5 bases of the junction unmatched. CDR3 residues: CASSYSPSGGIYNEQFF. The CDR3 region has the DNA TGTGCCAGCAGTTACTCGCCTAGCGGGGGAATCTACAATGAGCAGTTCTTC.

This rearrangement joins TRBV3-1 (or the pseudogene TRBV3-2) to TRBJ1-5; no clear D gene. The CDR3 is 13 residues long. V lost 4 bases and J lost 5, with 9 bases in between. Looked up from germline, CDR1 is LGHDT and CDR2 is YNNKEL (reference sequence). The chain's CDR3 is CASSLALYQPQHF. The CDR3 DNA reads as TGTGCCAGCAGCCTAGCACTATATCAGCCCCAGCATTTT.

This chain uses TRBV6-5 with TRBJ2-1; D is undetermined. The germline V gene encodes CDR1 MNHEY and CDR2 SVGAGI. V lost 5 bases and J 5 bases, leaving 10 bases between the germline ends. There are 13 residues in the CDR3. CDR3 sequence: CASSPTYHNEQFF. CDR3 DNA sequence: TGTGCCAGCAGTCCGACTTACCACAATGAGCAGTTCTTC.

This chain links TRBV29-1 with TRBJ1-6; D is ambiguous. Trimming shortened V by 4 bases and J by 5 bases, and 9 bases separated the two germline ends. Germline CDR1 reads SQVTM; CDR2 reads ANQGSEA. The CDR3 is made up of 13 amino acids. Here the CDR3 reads CSVGQSDNSPLHF. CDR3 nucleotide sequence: TGCAGCGTTGGGCAGTCTGATAATTCACCCCTCCACTTT. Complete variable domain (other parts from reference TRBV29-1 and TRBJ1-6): SAVISQKPSRDICQRGTSLTIQCQVDSQVTMMFWYRQQPGQSLTLIATANQGSEATYESGFVIDKFPISRPNLTFSTLTVSNMSPEDSSIYLCSVGQSDNSPLHFGNGTRLTVT.

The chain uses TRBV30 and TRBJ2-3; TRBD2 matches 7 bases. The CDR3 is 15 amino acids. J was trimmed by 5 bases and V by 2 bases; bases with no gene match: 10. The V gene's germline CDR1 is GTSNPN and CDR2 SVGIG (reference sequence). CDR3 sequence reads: CAWSYLAGSKDTQYF. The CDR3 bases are TGTGCCTGGAGTTATTTAGCGGGTTCCAAAGATACGCAGTATTTT.

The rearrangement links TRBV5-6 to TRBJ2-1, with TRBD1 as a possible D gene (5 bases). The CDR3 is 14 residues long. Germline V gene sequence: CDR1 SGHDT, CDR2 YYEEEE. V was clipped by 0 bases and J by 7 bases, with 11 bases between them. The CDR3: CASSLGRGWNEQFF. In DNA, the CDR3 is TGTGCCAGCAGCTTGGGTAGGGGATGGAATGAGCAGTTCTTC. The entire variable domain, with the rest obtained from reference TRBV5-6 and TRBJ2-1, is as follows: DAGVTQSPTHLIKTRGQQVTLRCSPKSGHDTVSWYQQALGQGPQFIFQYYEEEERQRGNFPDRFSGHQFPNYSSELNVNALLLGDSALYLCASSLGRGWNEQFFGPGTRLTVL.

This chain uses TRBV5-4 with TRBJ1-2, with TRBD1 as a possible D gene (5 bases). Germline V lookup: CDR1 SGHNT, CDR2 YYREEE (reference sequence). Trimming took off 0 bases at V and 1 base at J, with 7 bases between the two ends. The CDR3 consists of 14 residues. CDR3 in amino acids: CASSLGQNNYGYTF. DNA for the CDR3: TGTGCCAGCAGCTTGGGACAGAATAACTATGGCTACACCTTC.

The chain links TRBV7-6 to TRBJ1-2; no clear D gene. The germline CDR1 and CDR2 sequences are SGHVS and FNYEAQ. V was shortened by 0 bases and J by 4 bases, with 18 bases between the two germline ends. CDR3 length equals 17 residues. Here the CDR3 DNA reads TGTGCCAGCAGCTTAGCCTCCTTCTCCCCAGCCCCCTATGGCTACACCTTC. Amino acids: CASSLASFSPAPYGYTF. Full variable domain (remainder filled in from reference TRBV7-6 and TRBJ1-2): GAGVSQSPRYKVTKRGQDVALRCDPISGHVSLYWYRQALGQGPEFLTYFNYEAQQDKSGLPNDRFSAERPEGSISTLTIQRTEQRDSAMYRCASSLASFSPAPYGYTFGSGTRLTVV.

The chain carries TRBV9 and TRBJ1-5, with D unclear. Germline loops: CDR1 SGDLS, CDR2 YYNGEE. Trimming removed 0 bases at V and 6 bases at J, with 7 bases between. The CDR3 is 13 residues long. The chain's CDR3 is CASSVGGGQPQHF. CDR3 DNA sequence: TGTGCCAGCAGCGTAGGGGGAGGTCAGCCCCAGCATTTT.

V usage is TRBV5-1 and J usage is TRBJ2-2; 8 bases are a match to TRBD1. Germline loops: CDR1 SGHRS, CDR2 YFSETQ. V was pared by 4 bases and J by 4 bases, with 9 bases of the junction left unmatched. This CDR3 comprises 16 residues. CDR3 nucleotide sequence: TGCGCCAGCAGCCAACTTCAGGGGGCCGGCACCGGGGAGCTGTTTTTT. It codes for CASSQLQGAGTGELFF.

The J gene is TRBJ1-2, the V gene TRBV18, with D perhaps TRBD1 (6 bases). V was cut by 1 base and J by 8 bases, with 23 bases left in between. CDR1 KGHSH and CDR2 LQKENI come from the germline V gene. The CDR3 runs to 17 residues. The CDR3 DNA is TGTGCCAGCTCACCACTCGCACAGGCTGGGGCCGGGGGCGGCTACACCTTC. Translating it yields CASSPLAQAGAGGGYTF.

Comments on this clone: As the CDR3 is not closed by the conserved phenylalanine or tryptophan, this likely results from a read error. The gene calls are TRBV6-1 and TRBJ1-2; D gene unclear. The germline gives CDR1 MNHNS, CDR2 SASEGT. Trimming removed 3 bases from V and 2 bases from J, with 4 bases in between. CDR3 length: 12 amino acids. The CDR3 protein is CASSEVNYGYTS. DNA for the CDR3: TGTGCCAGCAGTGAGGTCAACTATGGCTACACCTCC.

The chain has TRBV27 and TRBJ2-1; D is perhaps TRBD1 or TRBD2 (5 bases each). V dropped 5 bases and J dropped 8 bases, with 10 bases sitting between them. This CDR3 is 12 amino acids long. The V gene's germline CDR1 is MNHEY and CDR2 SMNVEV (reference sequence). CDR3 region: CASSHGTYEQFF. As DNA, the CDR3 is TGTGCCAGCAGTCACGGGACCTATGAGCAGTTCTTC.

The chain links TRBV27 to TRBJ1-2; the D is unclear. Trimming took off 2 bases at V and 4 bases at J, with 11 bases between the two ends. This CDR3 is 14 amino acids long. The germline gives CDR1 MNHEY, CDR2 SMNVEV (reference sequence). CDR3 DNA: TGTGCCAGCAGTTTAACGCGGGGTACCTATGGCTACACCTTC. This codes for CASSLTRGTYGYTF.

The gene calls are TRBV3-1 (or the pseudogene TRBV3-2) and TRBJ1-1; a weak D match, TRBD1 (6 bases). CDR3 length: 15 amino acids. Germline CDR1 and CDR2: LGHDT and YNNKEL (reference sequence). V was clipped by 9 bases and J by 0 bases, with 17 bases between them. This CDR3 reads CASLGSGAMNTEAFF. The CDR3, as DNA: TGTGCCAGTCTAGGCTCAGGGGCTATGAACACTGAAGCTTTCTTT.

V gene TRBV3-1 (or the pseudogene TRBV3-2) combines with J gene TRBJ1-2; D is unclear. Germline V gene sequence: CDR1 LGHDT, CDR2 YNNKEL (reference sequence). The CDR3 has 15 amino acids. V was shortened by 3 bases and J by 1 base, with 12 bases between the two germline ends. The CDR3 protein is CASSHGRFINYGYTF. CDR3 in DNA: TGTGCCAGCAGCCACGGAAGATTCATTAACTATGGCTACACCTTC.

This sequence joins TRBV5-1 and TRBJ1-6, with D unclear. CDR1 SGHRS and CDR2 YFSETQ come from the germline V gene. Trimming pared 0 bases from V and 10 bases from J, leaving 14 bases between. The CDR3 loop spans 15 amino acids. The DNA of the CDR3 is TGCGCCAGCAGCTTGGTGCAAGGGTTAGGGTCACCCCTCCACTTT. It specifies CASSLVQGLGSPLHF.